Below are 14 T cell receptor beta chains sequenced from a single sample in a study of T cell responses to AZD1222 COVID-19 vaccine. Clones were read by immunoSEQ multiplex PCR, and TCRdb kept only the in-frame ones, dropping some. The repertoire has roughly 55,000 clones, roughly 85% of them found once; the top ten carry roughly 4%. Sequencing used peripheral blood, obtained on day 0 of AZD1222 vaccination. The receptors come from an adult in good health.

The chain couples TRBV7-9 to TRBJ1-5; D not certain. The CDR3 loop spans 12 amino acids. CDR1 is SEHNR and CDR2 is FQNEAQ in the germline V gene (reference sequence). V lost 3 bases to trimming and J lost 4 bases, with 4 bases between them. The CDR3, as DNA: TGTGCCAGCAGCTTCCCGAATCAGCCCCAGCATTTT. It encodes CASSFPNQPQHF. Full variable domain (remainder filled in from reference TRBV7-9 and TRBJ1-5): DTGVSQNPRHKITKRGQNVTFRCDPISEHNRLYWYRQTLGQGPEFLTYFQNEAQLEKSRLLSDRFSAERPKGSFSTLEIQRTEQGDSAMYLCASSFPNQPQHFGDGTRLSIL.

This clone has only one observation. This chain connects TRBV3-1 (or the pseudogene TRBV3-2) to TRBJ2-7, with no clear D. The germline V gene has CDR1 LGHDT and CDR2 YNNKEL (reference sequence). There are 13 residues in the CDR3. V was trimmed by 2 bases and J by 2 bases, leaving 7 bases between them. The CDR3 here is CASSQWAAYEQYF. The CDR3 bases are TGTGCCAGCAGCCAATGGGCGGCCTACGAGCAGTACTTC.

This clone was found once. This chain links TRBV11-2 with TRBJ2-6, with D possibly TRBD2 on 6 matching bases. This CDR3 contains 16 residues. Germline V gene data show CDR1 as SGHAT and CDR2 as FQNNGV. V gave up 3 bases and J gave up 4 bases, with 13 bases separating them. The CDR3 here is CASSFRGVAGANVLTF. In DNA form, the CDR3 reads TGTGCCAGCAGCTTTCGCGGGGTGGCCGGGGCCAACGTCCTGACTTTC.

The table lists this clone with a count of one. The rearrangement joins TRBV13 to TRBJ1-6; 9 nucleotides align to TRBD1. Germline V gives CDR1 PRHDT, CDR2 FYEKMQ (reference sequence). This CDR3 spans 14 amino acids. The V and J ends lost 5 bases and 10 bases, in that order; junction bases with no gene match: 6. This chain's CDR3 is CASSTDRGRSPLHF. In DNA, the CDR3 is TGTGCCAGCAGCACGGACAGGGGCCGGTCACCCCTCCACTTT.

The chain has TRBV12-3 or TRBV12-4 and TRBJ1-2, with D perhaps TRBD1 (5 bases). Deletions cut 5 bases from V and 8 bases from J, with 9 bases between. The CDR3 extends over 11 amino acids. For the CDR3, the DNA is TGTGCCAGCAGTCCGGGGGGAGGCTACACCTTC. Translated: CASSPGGGYTF.

This sequence joins TRBV3-1 (or the pseudogene TRBV3-2) and TRBJ1-1, with no clear D. V gave up 1 base and J gave up 9 bases, with 21 bases separating them. Germline-derived CDR1 and CDR2 are LGHDT and YNNKEL (reference sequence). There are 16 residues in the CDR3. The CDR3 DNA is TGTGCCAGCAGCCAAGGAACATCGTTTAGACGGGCCCAAGCTTTCTTT. It codes for CASSQGTSFRRAQAFF.

The rearrangement joins TRBV1 to TRBJ1-1. TRBV1 is listed as a pseudogene. The CDR3 contains 15 residues. The CDR3 sequence is CTSSQDGSVNTEAFF. In nucleotides, the CDR3 is TGCACCAGCAGCCAAGACGGATCGGTGAACACTGAAGCTTTCTTT.

This chain joins TRBV4-2 and TRBJ1-5; 7 bases fit TRBD1. J lost 5 bases, V lost 0 bases, and 4 bases had no gene match. This CDR3 has 15 amino acids. Germline CDR1 LGHNA, CDR2 YNFKEQ. The CDR3 bases are TGTGCCAGCAGCCAAGACCAGACAGGGCATCAGCCCCAGCATTTT. It codes for CASSQDQTGHQPQHF.

The V gene is TRBV29-1, the J gene TRBJ2-5, with unresolved D. Germline lookup yields CDR1 SQVTM and CDR2 ANQGSEA. V was shortened by 4 bases and J by 6 bases, with 6 bases between the two germline ends. The CDR3 totals 10 residues. The CDR3 sequence is CSVVYKTQYF. CDR3 coding DNA: TGCAGCGTTGTGTACAAGACCCAGTACTTC.

V usage is TRBV11-2 and J usage is TRBJ2-4; D is unresolved. Trimming pared 3 bases from V and 7 bases from J, leaving 10 bases between. CDR1 SGHAT and CDR2 FQNNGV come from the germline V gene. The CDR3 runs 13 residues. The CDR3 here is CASSLGSPNIQYF. CDR3 in DNA: TGTGCCAGCAGCTTGGGCAGCCCTAACATTCAGTACTTC.

The rearrangement links TRBV5-1 to TRBJ2-3; D might be TRBD2 (5 bases). Trimming cost V 0 bases and J 4 bases, with 12 bases left between them. CDR1 is SGHRS, CDR2 YFSETQ, per germline. The length of the CDR3 is 15 residues. CDR3 DNA: TGCGCCAGCAGCTTGGAAGGGATAGCGTCAGATACGCAGTATTTT. This gives the protein CASSLEGIASDTQYF.

This chain joins TRBV28 and TRBJ1-5; 9 bases are a match to TRBD1. Germline CDR1 reads MDHEN; CDR2 reads SYDVKM. The V and J ends lost 5 bases and 4 bases, in that order; junction bases with no gene match: 6. CDR3 length equals 15 residues. This chain's CDR3 is CASSVGDRANQPQHF. In DNA form, the CDR3 reads TGTGCCAGCAGTGTTGGGGACAGGGCAAATCAGCCCCAGCATTTT.

The genes are TRBV5-1 and TRBJ1-2; possible D gene TRBD1, 6 bases. Germline-derived CDR1 and CDR2 are SGHRS and YFSETQ. The CDR3 is 15 amino acids. Trimming shortened V by 4 bases and J by 3 bases, and 16 bases separated the two germline ends. CDR3 amino acids: CASSVAETGDYGYTF. DNA of the CDR3: TGCGCCAGCAGCGTGGCGGAGACAGGAGACTATGGCTACACCTTC. Complete variable domain (other parts from reference TRBV5-1 and TRBJ1-2): KAGVTQTPRYLIKTRGQQVTLSCSPISGHRSVSWYQQTPGQGLQFLFEYFSETQRNKGNFPGRFSGRQFSNSRSEMNVSTLELGDSALYLCASSVAETGDYGYTFGSGTRLTVV.

DNA for the CDR3: TGTGCCAGCTCACCAGCGCAGGGCCGCCGTTCACCCCTCCACTTT. It yields the protein CASSPAQGRRSPLHF. The chain combines TRBV18 with TRBJ1-6; the D gene is possibly TRBD1 (5 bases). V was cut by 2 bases and J by 9 bases, with 14 bases left in between. Per germline, CDR1 KGHSH and CDR2 LQKENI. This CDR3 is built from 15 residues. Combining the CDR3 with reference TRBV18 and TRBJ1-6 gives the whole variable domain NAGVMQNPRHLVRRRGQEARLRCSPMKGHSHVYWYRQLPEEGLKFMVYLQKENIIDESGMPKERFSAEFPKEGPSILRIQQVVRGDSAAYFCASSPAQGRRSPLHFGNGTRLTVT.